This T cell receptor beta chain was sequenced in a study of blood T cell repertoires in COVID-19 (dated by TCRdb to the early 2020s). Broadly, across the study: The collaborator samples originated in the United States, Italy and Spain and spanned the acute and convalescent phases of COVID-19. The material from the prospective study consisted of cDNA or gDNA derived from T cells, B-cell-depleted T cells, or PBMCs. Subjects who had been exposed to COVID-19, were actively infected with it, or had recovered from it provided the deeply sampled blood TCRbeta repertoires that made up the dataset. The repertoires were released in a freely available public database intended as a resource for research on the immune response to SARS-CoV-2. Samples came from the ongoing ImmuneRACE study (first 160 participants) plus 1,254 subjects from 6 global collaborators. A de-identified subject ID, COVID-19 status, age in years and sex were almost always included in the sample metadata. Where available, HLA class I and class II types were taken from metadata supplied by the sample provider and were not determined by assay-based typing. Beyond this particular receptor, the publication reports: The amount of clinical and demographic metadata varied by source and participant and was provided uncurated.

Reading from cysteine to phenylalanine, the CDR3 counts 15 amino acids. Only the CDR3 DNA is retained, 45 bases long and in frame from the first base. From a lookup of the germline V gene, CDR1 and CDR2 are MGHRA and YSYEKL. Trimming takes 3 bases off V and 1 base off J; junction bases not matched to a gene: 2. TCRbeta CDR3 regions were amplified from genomic DNA using the immunoSEQ Assay, a bias-controlled multiplex PCR. As for how the authors treated the data: Nucleated cell counts per sample were estimated from amplification of reference gene primers within the assay. To quantify the absolute abundance of each unique TCRbeta CDR3 rearrangement, sequence reads were collapsed and filtered. For each sample, productive Simpson clonality was calculated as the square root of Simpson's diversity index over productive rearrangements. The table was pulled from immuneACCESS by TCRdb, which kept in-frame rearrangements only. Such tables lose some clones; where checked, under half of the loss comes from unresolved V genes, and the rest has no known cause. The V and J calls and clone size come from that table; D and trimming were worked out from the DNA. Here the sample has fewer than 600,000 clones; about 91% occur a single time. The ten top clones hold around 0.9% of the sample.

In Seattle, one collaborating source enrolled patients while the infection was active and tracked those patients longitudinally over the course of disease. Whole blood was collected in K2EDTA tubes by collaborating institutions according to the institutions' own protocols. For TCRbeta analysis, collaborators shipped samples as frozen whole blood, isolated PBMCs, or DNA extracted from either of those sample types. Regarding this clone: No cognate antigen has been identified for it. Nothing much larger sits one base from this clone, and base qualities are not available.

This TCR derives from a man aged 18 to 35 with COVID-19, enrolled during active disease. The sequenced sample consisted of peripheral blood. The chain employs TRBV4-1 and TRBJ2-3, with 9 bases in between that match TRBD2. The sequenced DNA: TGCGCCAGCAGCCAGACTAGCGGACGCACAGATACGCAGTATTTT. It codes for CASSQTSGRTDTQYF.